Listed below are T cell receptor beta chains from one sample, sequenced in a study of beta chain features in type 1 diabetes. TCRdb's table, derived via immunoSEQ multiplex PCR, lists solely in-frame clones and lacks some. The sample includes 70,000 to 95,000 clones, under 35% of them seen just once. The sample consisted of stem cell memory CD4+ T cells from blood. The receptors stem from a woman aged 18 to 35 in good health. Each CDR3 is given with its conserved first and last residue.

>TRBJ2-2|TRBV5-1
CASSQSGRGTGELFF
>TRBJ1-1|TRBV6-6
CASSYSSGDVLPEAFF
>TRBJ2-7|TRBV5-1
CASSPLAGAYYEQYF
>TRBJ2-3|TRBV13
CASSQPGGMTDTQYF
>TRBJ2-1|TRBV4-1
CASSHTWVAGSKQFF
>TRBJ1-1|TRBV27
CASKDRALGAFF
>TRBJ1-1|TRBV5-1
CASSLTANTEAFF
>TRBJ2-7|TRBV7-9
CASSWDSGGYEQYF
>TRBJ2-1|TRBV30
CAWSGRGEQFF
>TRBJ2-1|TRBV5-1
CASSLVPPSGSYNEQFF
>TRBJ1-5|TRBV7-2
CASSLKGREQPQHF
>TRBJ2-1|TRBV5-4
CASSLLREYSYNEQFF
>TRBJ2-3|TRBV2
CASIDGGHATDTQYF
>TRBJ1-2|TRBV5-6
CASSLAHVRLNGYTF
>TRBJ2-7|TRBV18
CASSPPSGISYEQYF
>TRBJ2-5|TRBV6-1
CASSVLAGDSAQYF
>TRBJ2-1|TRBV11-3
CASRPSGRPDNEQFF
>TRBJ2-7|TRBV18
CASSPGQGARYEQYF
>TRBJ2-7|TRBV27
CASSSAGTGNREQYF
>TRBJ2-3|TRBV7-3
CASSQGLAGTTDTQYF
>TRBJ1-1|TRBV5-1
CASRKGARTEAFF
>TRBJ1-1|TRBV6-6
CASNAGRTTEAFF
>TRBJ2-7|TRBV28
CASSGTSGLYEQYF
>TRBJ2-5|TRBV6-1
CASDRVKSRETQYF
>TRBJ2-5|TRBV5-6
CASGGSRETQYF
>TRBJ1-1|TRBV11-2
CASSPHSGAQGTEAFF
>TRBJ2-7|TRBV7-9
CASSLDRGPYEQYF
>TRBJ2-3|TRBV18
CATSPNGRSDTQYF
>TRBJ2-7|TRBV15
CATSEGYGTGAYEQYF
>TRBJ2-7|TRBV7-2
CASSFGRSQDEQYF
>TRBJ2-5|TRBV5-8
CASSLGWAQDAQYF
>TRBJ1-1|TRBV10-3
CAIRQGADTEAFF
>TRBJ2-7|TRBV7-2
CASRVPGTGYDEQYF
>TRBJ1-5|TRBV19
CASSYRGIGNQPQHF
>TRBJ1-5|TRBV7-9
CASSPDRGSNQPQHF
>TRBJ2-7|TRBV30
CAWSRQRYYEQYF
>TRBJ1-5|TRBV7-2
CASSLGSISNQPQHF
>TRBJ2-1|TRBV5-1
CASSPEAGGPANEQFF
>TRBJ2-1|TRBV29-1
CSVVGYWGDNEQFF
>TRBJ2-1|TRBV19
CASCEYSGNEQFF
>TRBJ2-4|TRBV7-8
CASSPSGATKNIQYF
>TRBJ2-7|TRBV6-5
CASSYSGDSLGSGQYF
>TRBJ1-2|TRBV19
CASSRSGANYGYTF
>TRBJ2-5|TRBV5-1
CASSKSHRGREETQYF
>TRBJ1-3|TRBV11-1
CASSLPTGASGNTIYF